The 7 T cell receptor beta chains reported below all come from one sample, sequenced in a study of yellow fever vaccine responses in identical twins. Using its own MiXCR run on the RT-PCR reads, TCRdb lists one record per CDR3 protein. Here the sample spans roughly 17,000 distinct CDR3 sequences, less than 75% being singletons. This specimen was T cells from blood (PBMCs), unsorted or a sorted subset (not recorded which), taken before or after yellow fever vaccination (not recorded which). The source of these receptors is a woman aged 18-35 years who received the yellow fever vaccine.

The chain has TRBV18 and TRBJ2-7, with D possibly matching TRBD1 (6 bases). Trimming removed 0 bases at V and 5 bases at J, with 11 bases between. This CDR3 has 14 residues. CDR1 is KGHSH, CDR2 LQKENI, per germline. The CDR3 nucleotides are TGTGCCAGCTCACCACCCATCAGGGGCCACGAGCAGTACTTC. This codes for CASSPPIRGHEQYF.

Only a few counts were recorded for this clonotype. The rearrangement links TRBV11-2 to TRBJ2-1; tentative D call: TRBD2 (5 bases). There are 15 residues in the CDR3. Trimming removed 2 bases from V and 7 bases from J, with 15 bases in between. The V gene's germline CDR1 is SGHAT and CDR2 FQNNGV. The CDR3: CASSLLSGVGNEQFF. Here the CDR3 DNA reads TGTGCCAGCAGCTTACTGAGCGGTGTGGGGAATGAGCAGTTCTTC.

The chain joins TRBV11-3 to TRBJ2-2; tentative D call: TRBD2 (5 bases). V was pared by 9 bases and J by 2 bases, with 7 bases between. CDR1 is SGHNT and CDR2 is YENEEA in the germline V gene. The CDR3 has 12 amino acids. The CDR3 DNA reads TGTGCCAGGAGGGATAACACCGGGGAGCTGTTTTTT. Translation gives CARRDNTGELFF.

This chain joins TRBV6-5 and TRBJ2-7; the D is unclear. This CDR3 comprises 14 residues. The ends were cut back, 0 bases at V and 5 bases at J, with 11 bases in the middle. Germline CDR1 and CDR2: MNHEY and SVGAGI. The CDR3: CASSYSRRSHEQYV. The CDR3 region has the DNA TGTGCCAGCAGTTACTCCCGGCGTTCTCACGAGCAGTACGTC.

The chain has TRBV20-1 and TRBJ2-3; D is unresolved. CDR1 and CDR2 (germline): DFQATT, SNEGSKA (reference sequence). The CDR3 spans 14 residues. Trimming stripped 6 bases from V and 2 bases from J, with 15 bases between. CDR3 residues: CSAVTAFSTDTQYF. The DNA for the CDR3 is TGCAGTGCCGTAACAGCTTTTTCCACAGATACGCAGTATTTT.

The gene calls are TRBV29-1 and TRBJ2-3; the D gene is possibly TRBD2 (6 bases). Germline CDR1 and CDR2: SQVTM and ANQGSEA. Trimming stripped 6 bases from V and 2 bases from J, with 15 bases between. The CDR3 loop spans 14 amino acids. The CDR3 region is CSVPRGVNTDTQYF. CDR3 bases: TGCAGCGTGCCGCGCGGGGTTAACACAGATACGCAGTATTTT.

V is TRBV18 and J is TRBJ2-1; D gene unclear. The CDR3 loop spans 15 amino acids. Germline V gene sequence: CDR1 KGHSH, CDR2 LQKENI. Between the trimmed V and J ends, which lost 3 bases and 0 bases, there was a span of 9 bases. DNA of the CDR3: TGTGCCAGCTCACCCGGCAGGAGCTCCTACAATGAGCAGTTCTTC. Protein: CASSPGRSSYNEQFF.